This TCR beta chain was sequenced during a study of blood T cell repertoires in COVID-19. Germline values: CDR1 SGHAT, CDR2 FQNNGV. The CDR3 spans 17 residues. Trimming removed 5 bases from V and 1 base from J; junction bases left unmatched: 10. Profiling relied on immunoSEQ multiplex PCR, and the TCRdb table lists in-frame clones only, not all of them. The sample records under 200,000 clones, under 90% being singletons. Cohort 3 donors were reported recovered after two negative PCRs, clearance, or symptom resolution. This clone was observed a few times. The TCR originated in a man aged 55 to 70 who had recovered from COVID-19. The sample was PBMCs or T cells enriched from blood (not recorded which). V and J are TRBV11-2 and TRBJ2-2; TRBD2 matches 7 bases. The CDR3 DNA reads TGTGCCAGCAGCCGTCGTTTAACGGGAGGGAACACCGGGGAGCTGTTTTTT. Translating it yields CASSRRLTGGNTGELFF. Full variable domain (outside the CDR3, taken from reference TRBV11-2 and TRBJ2-2): EAGVAQSPRYKIIEKRQSVAFWCNPISGHATLYWYQQILGQGPKLLIQFQNNGVVDDSQLPKDRFSAERLKGVDSTLKIQPAKLEDSAVYLCASSRRLTGGNTGELFFGEGSRLTVL.